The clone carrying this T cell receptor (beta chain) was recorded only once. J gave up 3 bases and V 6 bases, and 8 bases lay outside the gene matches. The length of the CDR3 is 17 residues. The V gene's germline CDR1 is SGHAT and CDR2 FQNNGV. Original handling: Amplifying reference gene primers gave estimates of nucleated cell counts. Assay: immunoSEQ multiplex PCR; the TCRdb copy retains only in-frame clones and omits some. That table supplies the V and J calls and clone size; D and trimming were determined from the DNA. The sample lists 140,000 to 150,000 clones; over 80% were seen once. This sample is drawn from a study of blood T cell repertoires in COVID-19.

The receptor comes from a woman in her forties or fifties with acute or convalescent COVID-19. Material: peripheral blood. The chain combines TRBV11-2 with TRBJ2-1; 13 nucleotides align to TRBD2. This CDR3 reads CASRPTSGGADYNEQFF. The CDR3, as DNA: TGTGCCAGCAGACCCACTAGCGGGGGGGCCGACTACAATGAGCAGTTCTTC.